The sequence of this TCR beta chain was determined in a study of molecular identifiers for immune sequencing clone quantification. Study outcomes and limitations: Highly expanded clone sizes could end up underestimated if a barcode were shared by identical TCR molecules.

With regard to this clonotype: Its antigen remains unknown. This may come from a read error, since a much larger clone is one base off.

As CD8+CD4-CCR7+CD45RA+ cells, naive CD8 T cells were sorted. Listed TCR primers and previously described methods were used for bulk TCR libraries. TCRdb independently ran MiXCR on the PCR reads; one entry per CDR3 protein. The repertoire holds more than 550,000 distinct CDR3 sequences, 25% seen once, with about 0.81% in the top ten. This CDR3 has 12 amino acids. Trimming removed 4 bases at V and 9 bases at J, with 11 bases between. CDR1 is SGHDT, CDR2 YYEEEE, per germline. The chain links TRBV5-6 to TRBJ1-5, with D possibly TRBD1 on 5 matching bases. Sequences were obtained from naive CD8+ T cells from blood, with Jurkat cell RNA spiked in. Subset reported: FACS-sorted CD8+CD4-CCR7+CD45RA+ naive T cells. The clonotype comes from a human donor in good health. Some libraries in this study had Jurkat cell RNA spiked in. This chain's CDR3 is CASSKDGGPQHF. In nucleotides, the CDR3 is TGTGCCAGCAGCAAGGATGGGGGGCCCCAGCATTTT. The complete variable domain, with remaining parts taken from reference TRBV5-6 and TRBJ1-5, reads DAGVTQSPTHLIKTRGQQVTLRCSPKSGHDTVSWYQQALGQGPQFIFQYYEEEERQRGNFPDRFSGHQFPNYSSELNVNALLLGDSALYLCASSKDGGPQHFGDGTRLSIL.